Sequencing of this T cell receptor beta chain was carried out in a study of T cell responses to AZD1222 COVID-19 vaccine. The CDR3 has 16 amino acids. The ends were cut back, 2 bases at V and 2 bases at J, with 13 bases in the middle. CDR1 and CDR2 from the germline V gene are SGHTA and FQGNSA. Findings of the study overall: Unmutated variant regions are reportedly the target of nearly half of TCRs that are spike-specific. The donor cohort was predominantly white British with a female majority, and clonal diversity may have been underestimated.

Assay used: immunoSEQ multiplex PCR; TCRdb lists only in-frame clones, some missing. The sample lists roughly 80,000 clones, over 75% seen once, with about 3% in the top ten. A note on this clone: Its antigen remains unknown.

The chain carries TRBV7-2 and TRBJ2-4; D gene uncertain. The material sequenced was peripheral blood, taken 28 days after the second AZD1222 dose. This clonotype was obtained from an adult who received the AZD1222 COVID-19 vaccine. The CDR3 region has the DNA TGTGCCAGCAGCTTAAAGCAGGCTGGATCCAAAAACATTCAGTACTTC. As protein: CASSLKQAGSKNIQYF.